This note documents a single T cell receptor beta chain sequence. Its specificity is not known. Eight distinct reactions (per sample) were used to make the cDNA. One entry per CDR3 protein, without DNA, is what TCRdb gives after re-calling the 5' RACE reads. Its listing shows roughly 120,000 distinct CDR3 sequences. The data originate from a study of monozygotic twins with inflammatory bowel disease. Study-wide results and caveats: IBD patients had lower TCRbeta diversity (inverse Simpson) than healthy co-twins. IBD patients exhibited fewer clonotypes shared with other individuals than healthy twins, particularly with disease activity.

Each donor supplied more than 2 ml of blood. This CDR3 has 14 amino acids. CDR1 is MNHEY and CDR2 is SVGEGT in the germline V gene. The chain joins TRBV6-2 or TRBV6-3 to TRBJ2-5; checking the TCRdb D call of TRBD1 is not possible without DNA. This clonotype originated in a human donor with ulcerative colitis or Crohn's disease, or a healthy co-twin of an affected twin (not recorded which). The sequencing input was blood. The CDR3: CASNDRGQEETQYF.